This TCR beta chain came from a study of vaccination and CD4 T cells after COVID-19. This clonotype was detected only once. Its specificity is not known. V lost 5 bases, J lost 3 bases, and 26 bases stayed unmatched. CDR3 length: 21 amino acids. Per germline, CDR1 SGHDT and CDR2 YYEEEE. Cultured CD4+ T-cell DNA underwent Oncomine TCR Beta short-read sequencing. TCRdb re-derived calls from the PCR reads in MiXCR, one entry per CDR3 protein. The sample holds 20,000 to 25,000 distinct CDR3 sequences; about 59% are singletons and the top ten take approximately 22%. The sample's treatment: approximately 10-day PBMC culture with coronavirus spike peptide pools or control peptides (ViraFEST assay).

The rearrangement uses TRBV5-6 and TRBJ2-7; 10 bases agree with TRBD1. Source: CD4+ T cells from blood, cultured in vitro, taken before SARS-CoV-2 vaccination. The clonotype originates from a human donor who received a COVID-19 vaccine. CDR3 protein: CASSPRAGTGVMRVRDYEQYF. The CDR3 coding sequence is TGTGCCAGCAGTCCACGCGCCGGGACAGGGGTGATGAGGGTCAGGGACTACGAGCAGTACTTC.